Shown below are 20 T cell receptor beta chains from a single sample sequenced in a study of blood T cells in healthy people across ages. A J-beta primer mix and a sample-barcoded 5' primer were used in a second PCR of about 7 to 12 cycles. TCRdb called the 5' RACE reads again in MiXCR, with one record for every CDR3 protein. Of over a million distinct CDR3 sequences listed, almost 25% are singletons. The data were also submitted as part of a second study, on T cells of mothers and their children.

The sample consisted of blood. Source of these receptors: a girl aged 2 to 10 in good health.

This clonotype was recorded a few times. The chain is built from TRBV11-2 and TRBJ1-4; D perhaps matches TRBD1 (5 bases). The CDR3 runs to 13 residues. CDR1 and CDR2 from the germline V gene are SGHAT and FQNNGV. Deletions cut 5 bases from V and 8 bases from J, with 12 bases between. The CDR3 loop reads CASSGEGREKLFF. The CDR3 bases are TGTGCCAGCAGCGGAGAGGGACGGGAAAAACTGTTTTTT.

V usage is TRBV6-1 and J usage is TRBJ2-2, with no clear D. V dropped 3 bases and J dropped 1 base, with 6 bases sitting between them. The germline V gene encodes CDR1 MNHNS and CDR2 SASEGT. This CDR3 has 14 amino acids. The CDR3 spells CASSEFKNTGELFF. In DNA, the CDR3 is TGTGCCAGCAGTGAGTTCAAGAACACCGGGGAGCTGTTTTTT.

The chain joins TRBV5-1 to TRBJ1-1, with 9 bases lining up with TRBD1. V was pared by 4 bases and J by 1 base, with 5 bases of the junction left unmatched. The CDR3 loop spans 15 amino acids. Germline values: CDR1 SGHRS, CDR2 YFSETQ. The CDR3: CASSPGQGWNTEAFF. The DNA of the CDR3 is TGCGCCAGCAGCCCGGGACAGGGATGGAACACTGAAGCTTTCTTT.

The J gene is TRBJ2-1, the V gene TRBV3-1, with TRBD1 identical over 9 bases. Germline V lookup: CDR1 LGHDT, CDR2 YNNKEL (reference sequence). The length of the CDR3 is 15 residues. V was pared by 1 base and J by 10 bases, with 8 bases of the junction left unmatched. The CDR3 reads CASSQAIGTGPEQFF. The CDR3, as DNA: TGTGCCAGCAGCCAAGCGATTGGGACAGGGCCCGAGCAGTTCTTC.

This clonotype was seen only a few times. V and J are TRBV5-1 and TRBJ2-3, with 14 bases that match TRBD2. CDR1 and CDR2 from the germline V gene are SGHRS and YFSETQ. CDR3 length equals 17 residues. V gave up 4 bases and J gave up 10 bases; unmatched junction bases: 14. DNA for the CDR3: TGCGCCAGCAGCCCGGGACTAGCGGGAGTGGCAATGGATGCGCAGTATTTT. This encodes CASSPGLAGVAMDAQYF.

The J gene is TRBJ2-2, the V gene TRBV19; perhaps TRBD1 as D (6 bases). The CDR3 covers 14 residues. Germline V lookup: CDR1 LNHDA, CDR2 SQIVND (reference sequence). V lost 7 bases and J 3 bases, leaving 12 bases between the germline ends. The CDR3 sequence is CASTDRLYTGELFF. The CDR3 DNA reads TGTGCCAGTACGGACAGACTCTACACCGGGGAGCTGTTTTTT.

This clonotype was recorded a few times. One junction end disagrees with the germline gene, perhaps due to a read error. V and J are TRBV6-6 and TRBJ1-2, with TRBD1 matching over 9 bases. From germline, CDR1 is MNHNY and CDR2 SVGAGI (reference sequence). The CDR3 contains 14 residues. The CDR3 DNA follows: TGTGCCAGCAATTACGAGGGACAGGGTTATGGCTACACCTTC. Translating it yields CASNYEGQGYGYTF.

This clonotype was recorded a few times. Compared with germline, one end of the junction differs, possibly owing to a read error. The rearrangement links TRBV4-1 to TRBJ1-1; tentatively, D is TRBD1 (5 bases). From germline, CDR1 is MGHRA and CDR2 YSYEKL. The CDR3 extends over 14 amino acids. The CDR3 DNA follows: TGCGCCAGCAGCTCCAGCGGTGTTGGGACTGAAACTTTCTTT. This sequence encodes CASSSSGVGTETFF.

This clonotype has only a few counts. The V gene is TRBV5-1, the J gene TRBJ1-1; D uncertain. CDR1 SGHRS and CDR2 YFSETQ come from the germline V gene. Trimming stripped 0 bases from V and 0 bases from J, with 9 bases between. CDR3 length: 15 residues. The CDR3 coding sequence is TGCGCCAGCAGCTTGGGTCCGTGGGTGAACACTGAAGCTTTCTTT. This encodes CASSLGPWVNTEAFF.

J is TRBJ1-4 and V is TRBV4-2; D is ambiguous. The CDR3 contains 15 residues. CDR1 and CDR2 (germline): LGHNA, YNFKEQ. The ends were cut back, 3 bases at V and 0 bases at J, with 8 bases in the middle. The CDR3 protein is CASSHGGATNEKLFF. CDR3 DNA sequence: TGTGCCAGCAGCCACGGCGGTGCAACTAATGAAAAACTGTTTTTT.

This clonotype has only a few counts. V and J are TRBV7-6 and TRBJ2-1; unclear D gene. Trimming cost V 0 bases and J 0 bases, with 9 bases left between them. The CDR3 consists of 16 residues. In germline, CDR1 is SGHVS, CDR2 FNYEAQ. The CDR3 bases are TGTGCCAGCAGCTTAGCGTCAGCAAACTCCTACAATGAGCAGTTCTTC. This sequence encodes CASSLASANSYNEQFF.

Comments on this clonotype: One junction end does not reproduce the germline sequence, and a read error may be involved. This rearrangement joins TRBV5-1 to TRBJ2-5; D is possibly TRBD1 (5 bases). The CDR3 has 13 amino acids. Germline V lookup: CDR1 SGHRS, CDR2 YFSETQ. DNA for the CDR3: TGCGCCAGCAGATCGACAGCTGAGGAGACCGAGTACTTC. Translating it yields CASRSTAEETEYF.

This clonotype was counted between two and nine times. This chain uses TRBV12-3 or TRBV12-4 with TRBJ2-5; D is possibly TRBD1 (5 bases). Trimming took off 7 bases at V and 0 bases at J, with 15 bases between the two ends. The CDR3 spans 15 residues. CDR3 loop: CASTVHRRYQETQYF. The CDR3 nucleotides are TGTGCCAGCACGGTCCACAGGCGGTACCAAGAGACCCAGTACTTC.

This chain uses TRBV27 with TRBJ2-3; maybe TRBD2 (6 bases). This CDR3 region has 17 residues. Germline CDR1 MNHEY, CDR2 SMNVEV (reference sequence). With 6 bases removed from V and 4 bases from J, the gap between germline ends came to 23 bases. The CDR3 nucleotides read TGTGCCAGCAGGAGACTAGTGTTAGTAGACGGATCAGATACGCAGTATTTT. This gives the protein CASRRLVLVDGSDTQYF.

This clonotype was seen only a few times. The chain is built from TRBV24-1 and TRBJ2-5; D may be TRBD1 or TRBD2 (5 bases each). V was shortened by 5 bases and J by 2 bases, with 17 bases between the two germline ends. Germline CDR1 reads KGHDR; CDR2 reads SFDVKD. The CDR3 runs to 16 residues. The CDR3, as DNA: TGTGCCACCAGTGGGGGCTCAAAATGGGGGCAAGAGACCCAGTACTTC. This sequence encodes CATSGGSKWGQETQYF.

The chain joins TRBV7-3 to TRBJ2-4; either TRBD1 or TRBD2 may supply D (5 bases each). Germline V CDR1 and CDR2: SGHTA, FQGTGA. V lost 1 base and J lost 8, with 12 bases in between. The CDR3 totals 14 residues. The CDR3, as DNA: TGTGCCAGCAGCTTAAGGGGGAGAGGAGACATTCAGTACTTC. Translated, it gives CASSLRGRGDIQYF.

The chain carries TRBV3-1 and TRBJ2-3, with a weak D call TRBD2 (6 bases). Trimming left V 4 bases short and J 0 bases short, with 14 bases between. The CDR3 is 16 residues long. CDR1 and CDR2 from the germline V gene are LGHDT and YNNKEL (reference sequence). The CDR3: CASSPNDLASTDTQYF. DNA of the CDR3: TGTGCCAGCAGCCCGAACGACCTAGCGAGCACAGATACGCAGTATTTT.

This clonotype was observed many times. The chain has TRBV29-1 and TRBJ1-1, with D tentatively TRBD1 (6 bases). The CDR3 has 15 residues. Germline CDR1 is SQVTM and CDR2 is ANQGSEA. Trimming cost V 7 bases and J 1 base, with 19 bases left between them. The CDR3 nucleotides are TGCAGCGCCCTTTCCCAGGGGACCCCGAACACTGAAGCTTTCTTT. Translated: CSALSQGTPNTEAFF.

This clonotype showed up just a few times. The rearrangement uses TRBV29-1 and TRBJ1-4; no reliable D call. Germline loops: CDR1 SQVTM, CDR2 ANQGSEA. The CDR3 spans 13 residues. V was cut by 3 bases and J by 1 base, with 6 bases left in between. The CDR3 bases are TGCAGCGTTGAGGCTGGAACTAATGAAAAACTGTTTTTT. This gives the protein CSVEAGTNEKLFF.

V usage is TRBV3-1 and J usage is TRBJ1-5; D is possibly TRBD1 (6 bases). CDR1 is LGHDT, CDR2 YNNKEL, per germline (reference sequence). The germline V and J ends were trimmed by 5 bases and 7 bases, with 15 bases remaining between them. The CDR3 contains 14 residues. The CDR3 DNA is TGTGCCAGCAGCTTACAGGGTGAAGGCCAGCCCCAGCATTTT. Encoded protein: CASSLQGEGQPQHF.